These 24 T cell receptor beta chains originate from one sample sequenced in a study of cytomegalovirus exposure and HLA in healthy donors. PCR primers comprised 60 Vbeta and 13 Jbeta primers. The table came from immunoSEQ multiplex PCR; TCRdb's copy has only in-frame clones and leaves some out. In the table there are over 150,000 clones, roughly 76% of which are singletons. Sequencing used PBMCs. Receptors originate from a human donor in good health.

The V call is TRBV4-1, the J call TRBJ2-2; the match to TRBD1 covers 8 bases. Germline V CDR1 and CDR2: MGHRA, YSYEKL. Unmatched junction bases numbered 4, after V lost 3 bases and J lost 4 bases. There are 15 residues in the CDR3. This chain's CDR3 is CASSQGDRLTGELFF. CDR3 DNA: TGCGCCAGCAGCCAGGGGGACAGGCTCACCGGGGAGCTGTTTTTT.

The CDR3 DNA sequence: TGTGCCAGCAGCCAACGGGACAACGTGAACTATGGCTACACCTTC. It yields the protein CASSQRDNVNYGYTF. The rearrangement joins TRBV9 to TRBJ1-2; D possibly corresponds to TRBD1 (6 bases). Trimming pared 4 bases from V and 2 bases from J, leaving 15 bases between. CDR1 and CDR2 from the germline V gene are SGDLS and YYNGEE. The CDR3 totals 15 residues.

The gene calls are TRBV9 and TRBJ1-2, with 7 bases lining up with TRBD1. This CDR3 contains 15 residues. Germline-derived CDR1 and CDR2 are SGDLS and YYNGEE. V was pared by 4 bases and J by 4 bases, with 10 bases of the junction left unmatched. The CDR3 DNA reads TGTGCCAGCAGCATCGGGACAGAGGGGATCTATGGCTACACCTTC. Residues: CASSIGTEGIYGYTF.

The CDR3 coding sequence is TGTGCTAGTGGTCCGGGGACAGGGGTGGGCAATCAGCCCCAGCATTTT. Residues: CASGPGTGVGNQPQHF. The genes are TRBV12-5 and TRBJ1-5; 10 nucleotides agree with TRBD1. Germline V gives CDR1 LGHNT, CDR2 FRNRAP. CDR3 size: 16 residues. J was trimmed by 2 bases and V by 5 bases; bases with no gene match: 6.

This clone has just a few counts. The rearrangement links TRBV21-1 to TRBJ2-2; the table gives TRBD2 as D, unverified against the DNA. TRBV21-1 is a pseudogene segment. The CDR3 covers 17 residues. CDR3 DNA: TGTGCCAGCAGCAGGGGGAGCGGGGGGCGTAACACCGGGGAGCTGTTTTTT. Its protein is CASSRGSGGRNTGELFF.

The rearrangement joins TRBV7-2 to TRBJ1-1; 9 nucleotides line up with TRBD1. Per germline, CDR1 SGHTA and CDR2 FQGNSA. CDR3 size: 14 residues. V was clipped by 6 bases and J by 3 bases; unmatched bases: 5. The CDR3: CASRLRTGDTEAFF. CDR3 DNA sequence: TGTGCCAGCAGACTTAGGACAGGGGACACTGAAGCTTTCTTT. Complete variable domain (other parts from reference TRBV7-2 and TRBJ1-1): GAGVSQSPSNKVTEKGKDVELRCDPISGHTALYWYRQSLGQGLEFLIYFQGNSAPDKSGLPSDRFSAERTGGSVSTLTIQRTQQEDSAVYLCASRLRTGDTEAFFGQGTRLTVV.

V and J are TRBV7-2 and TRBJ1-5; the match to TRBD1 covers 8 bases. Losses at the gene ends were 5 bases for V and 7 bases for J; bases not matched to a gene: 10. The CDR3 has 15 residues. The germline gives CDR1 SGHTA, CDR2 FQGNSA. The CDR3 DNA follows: TGTGCCAGCAGCCCACAACAGGGGGGCGGGCAGCCCCAGCATTTT. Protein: CASSPQQGGGQPQHF. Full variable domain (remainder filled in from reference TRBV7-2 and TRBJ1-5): GAGVSQSPSNKVTEKGKDVELRCDPISGHTALYWYRQSLGQGLEFLIYFQGNSAPDKSGLPSDRFSAERTGGSVSTLTIQRTQQEDSAVYLCASSPQQGGGQPQHFGDGTRLSIL.

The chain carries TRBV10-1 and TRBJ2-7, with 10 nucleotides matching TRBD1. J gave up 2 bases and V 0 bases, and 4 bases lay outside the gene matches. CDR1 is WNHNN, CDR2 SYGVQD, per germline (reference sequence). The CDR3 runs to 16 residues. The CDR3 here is CASSESRDRGPYEQYF. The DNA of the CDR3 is TGCGCCAGCAGTGAGTCAAGGGACAGGGGACCCTACGAGCAGTACTTC.

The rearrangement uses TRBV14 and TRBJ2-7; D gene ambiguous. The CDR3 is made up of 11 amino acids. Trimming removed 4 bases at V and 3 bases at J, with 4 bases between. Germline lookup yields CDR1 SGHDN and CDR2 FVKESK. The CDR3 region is CASSPGYEQYF. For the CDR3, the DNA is TGTGCCAGCAGCCCCGGCTACGAGCAGTACTTC.

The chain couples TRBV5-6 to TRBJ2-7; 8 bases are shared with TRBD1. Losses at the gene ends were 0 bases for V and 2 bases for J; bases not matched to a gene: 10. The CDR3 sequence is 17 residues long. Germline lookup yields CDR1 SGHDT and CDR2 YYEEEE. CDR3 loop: CASSLGAGGSLAYEQYF. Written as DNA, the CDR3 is TGTGCCAGCAGCTTGGGGGCAGGGGGCTCTCTGGCCTACGAGCAGTACTTC.

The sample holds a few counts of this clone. The CDR3 here is CATLRDRGDGYTF. The CDR3 DNA reads TGTGCCACCCTCCGTGACAGGGGTGATGGCTACACCTTC. This rearrangement joins TRBV15 to TRBJ1-2, with TRBD1 identical over 8 bases. The CDR3 is 13 amino acids. Trimming cost V 8 bases and J 6 bases; bases outside gene matches: 8. Germline V gene lookup returns CDR1 LNHNV and CDR2 YYDKDF (reference sequence).

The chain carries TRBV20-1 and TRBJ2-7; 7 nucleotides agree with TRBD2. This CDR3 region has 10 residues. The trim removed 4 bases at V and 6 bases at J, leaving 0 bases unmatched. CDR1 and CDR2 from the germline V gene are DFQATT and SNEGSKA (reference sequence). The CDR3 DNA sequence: TGCAGTGCTACGGGGGGCGAGCAGTACTTC. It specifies CSATGGEQYF.

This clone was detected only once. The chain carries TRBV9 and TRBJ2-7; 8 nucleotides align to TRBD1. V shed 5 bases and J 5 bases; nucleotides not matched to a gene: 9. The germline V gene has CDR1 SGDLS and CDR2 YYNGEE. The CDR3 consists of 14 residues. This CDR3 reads CASSESGTGNEQYF. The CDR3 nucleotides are TGTGCCAGCAGTGAATCCGGGACAGGAAACGAGCAGTACTTC.

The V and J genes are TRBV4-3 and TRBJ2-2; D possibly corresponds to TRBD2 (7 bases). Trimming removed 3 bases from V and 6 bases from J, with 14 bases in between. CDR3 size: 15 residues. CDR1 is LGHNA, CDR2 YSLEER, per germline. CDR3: CASSHSRGAAGELFF. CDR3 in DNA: TGCGCCAGCAGCCACTCCCGGGGGGCAGCCGGGGAGCTGTTTTTT.

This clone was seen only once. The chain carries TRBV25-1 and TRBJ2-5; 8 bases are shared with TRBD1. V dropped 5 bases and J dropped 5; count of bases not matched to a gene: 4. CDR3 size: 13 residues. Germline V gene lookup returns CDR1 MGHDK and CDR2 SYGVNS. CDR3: CASSLWTGETQYF. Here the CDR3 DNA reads TGTGCCAGCAGTCTTTGGACAGGGGAGACCCAGTACTTC.

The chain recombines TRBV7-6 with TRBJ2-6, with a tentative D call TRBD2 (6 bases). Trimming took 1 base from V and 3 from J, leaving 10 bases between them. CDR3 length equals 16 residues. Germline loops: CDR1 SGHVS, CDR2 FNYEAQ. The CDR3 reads CASSLELAYGANVLTF. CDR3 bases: TGTGCCAGCAGCTTAGAACTAGCTTATGGGGCCAACGTCCTGACTTTC.

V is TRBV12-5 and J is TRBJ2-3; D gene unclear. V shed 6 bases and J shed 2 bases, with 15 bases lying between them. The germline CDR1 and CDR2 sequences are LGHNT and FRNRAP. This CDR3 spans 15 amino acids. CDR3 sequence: CASGLYGTFTDTQYF. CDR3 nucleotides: TGTGCTAGTGGCCTGTATGGCACCTTCACAGATACGCAGTATTTT.

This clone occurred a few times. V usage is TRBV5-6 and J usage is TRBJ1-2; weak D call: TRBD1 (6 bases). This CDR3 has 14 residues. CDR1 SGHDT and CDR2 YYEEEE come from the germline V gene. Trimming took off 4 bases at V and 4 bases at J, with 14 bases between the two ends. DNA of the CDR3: TGTGCCAGCAGCCCCCGGGGGGACATCTATGGCTACACCTTC. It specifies CASSPRGDIYGYTF.

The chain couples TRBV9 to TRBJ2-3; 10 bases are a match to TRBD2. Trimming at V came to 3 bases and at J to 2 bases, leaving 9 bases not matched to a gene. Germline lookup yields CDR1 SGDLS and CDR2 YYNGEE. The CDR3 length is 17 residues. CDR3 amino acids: CASSASGGEIFTDTQYF. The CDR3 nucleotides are TGTGCCAGCAGCGCGAGCGGGGGGGAGATATTCACAGATACGCAGTATTTT.

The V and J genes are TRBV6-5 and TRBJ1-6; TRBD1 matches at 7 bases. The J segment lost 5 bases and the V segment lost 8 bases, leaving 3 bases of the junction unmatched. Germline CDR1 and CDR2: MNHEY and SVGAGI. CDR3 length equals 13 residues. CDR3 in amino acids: CASRRGNNSPLHF. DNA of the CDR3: TGTGCCAGCCGCAGGGGGAATAATTCACCCCTCCACTTT.

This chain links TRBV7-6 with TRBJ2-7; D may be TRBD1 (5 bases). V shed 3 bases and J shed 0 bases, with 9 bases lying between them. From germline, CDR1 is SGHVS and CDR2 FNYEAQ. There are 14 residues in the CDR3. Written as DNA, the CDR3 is TGTGCCAGCAGCTTGACAGCCGCCTCCTACGAGCAGTACTTC. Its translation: CASSLTAASYEQYF.

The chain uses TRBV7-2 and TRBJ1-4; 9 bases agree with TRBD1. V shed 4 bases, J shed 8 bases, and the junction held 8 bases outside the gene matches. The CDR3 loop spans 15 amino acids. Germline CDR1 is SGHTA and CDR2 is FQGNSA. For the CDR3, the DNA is TGTGCCAGCAGCTCTAAAACAGGGGGCGTGGAAAAACTGTTTTTT. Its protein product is CASSSKTGGVEKLFF.

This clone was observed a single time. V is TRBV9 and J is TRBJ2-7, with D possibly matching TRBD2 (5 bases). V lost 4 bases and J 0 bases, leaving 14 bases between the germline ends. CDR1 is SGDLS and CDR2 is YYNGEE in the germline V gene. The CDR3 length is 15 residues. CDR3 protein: CASSLESGSSYEQYF. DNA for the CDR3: TGTGCCAGCAGCCTAGAGTCGGGGAGCTCCTACGAGCAGTACTTC.

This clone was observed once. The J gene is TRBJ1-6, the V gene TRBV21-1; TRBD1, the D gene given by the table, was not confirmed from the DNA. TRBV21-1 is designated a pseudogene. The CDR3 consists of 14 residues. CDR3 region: CASTTGQGNSPLHF. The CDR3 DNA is TGTGCCAGTACCACGGGACAGGGGAATTCACCCCTCCACTTT.